This is a list of T cell receptor beta chains from one sample in a study of blood T cells in healthy people across ages. TCRdb recomputed calls from the 5' RACE reads with MiXCR, one row per CDR3 protein. The table lists hundreds of thousands of distinct CDR3 sequences, roughly 48% of them singletons. The sample was blood. The source of these receptors is an older man in good health. The CDR3 runs from the conserved cysteine through the conserved F or W. Fields, in order: V gene, J gene, D gene, clone size, CDR3 protein, CDR3 DNA. D genes are given only for firm matches. Expanded clones get a size class; other rows say once, few or many, or leave the size out.

TRBV11-2	TRBJ1-4	TRBD1	many	CASSFRDRANEKLFF	TGTGCCAGCAGCTTCAGGGACAGGGCTAATGAAAAACTGTTTTTT
TRBV29-1	TRBJ2-7	NA	once	CSVETGRGNEQYF	TGCAGCGTCGAGACAGGGAGGGGAAACGAGCAGTACTTC
TRBV12-3/TRBV12-4	TRBJ1-5	NA	NA	CASSFQVSNQPQHF	TGTGCCAGCAGTTTCCAAGTAAGCAATCAGCCCCAGCATTTT
TRBV6-1	TRBJ1-1	NA	NA	CATSPFTEAFF	TGTGCCACATCCCCTTTCACTGAAGCTTTCTTT
TRBV30	TRBJ2-3	NA	NA	CAWSVLAGDTQYF	TGTGCCTGGAGTGTACTAGCTGGAGATACGCAGTATTTT
TRBV3-1	TRBJ2-2	NA	NA	CASSQDSRTGGLFF	TGTGCCAGCAGCCAAGATTCCCGTACCGGGGGGCTGTTTTTT
TRBV6-1	TRBJ1-1	NA	NA	CASSLIRARDGTEAFF	TGTGCCAGCAGCCTTATCCGGGCCAGGGACGGCACTGAAGCTTTCTTT
TRBV6-5	TRBJ1-3	NA	few	CATKGSGNTIYF	TGTGCCACGAAGGGTTCTGGAAACACCATATATTTT
TRBV6-6	TRBJ2-7	TRBD1	few	CASMQGAGYEQYF	TGTGCCAGCATGCAGGGGGCTGGGTACGAGCAGTACTTC
TRBV27	TRBJ1-2	NA	NA	CASSPTGPLYYGYTF	TGTGCCAGCAGTCCCACGGGACCCCTTTACTATGGCTACACCTTC
TRBV6-2/TRBV6-3	TRBJ2-1	TRBD1	NA	CASRTPDRGPFNQFF	TGTGCCAGCAGGACCCCGGACAGGGGGCCCTTTAACCAGTTCTTC
TRBV9	TRBJ2-7	TRBD1	many	CASSPPPHQGVYEQYF	TGTGCCAGCAGCCCGCCCCCCCACCAGGGGGTCTACGAGCAGTACTTC
TRBV20-1	TRBJ1-2	NA	NA	CSARDLTANYGYTF	TGCAGTGCTAGAGATCTGACAGCTAACTATGGCTACACCTTC
TRBV7-2	TRBJ2-5	TRBD2	NA	CASSLVAGGAETQYF	TGTGCCAGCAGCTTAGTAGCGGGAGGAGCTGAGACCCAGTACTTC
TRBV6-5	TRBJ1-4	TRBD1	few	CASSSRTGDEKLFF	TGTGCCAGCAGTTCTCGGACAGGGGATGAAAAACTGTTTTTT
TRBV20-1	TRBJ2-3	NA	NA	CSANRLRLGTQYF	TGCAGTGCTAACCGCCTCAGACTGGGTACGCAGTATTTT
TRBV20-1	TRBJ2-3	TRBD2	NA	CSASRGGLAGLTDTQYF	TGCAGTGCTAGTAGGGGGGGGCTAGCGGGGCTCACAGATACGCAGTATTTT
TRBV21-1	TRBJ1-2	NA	NA	CASSIPAPGLPHYGYTF	TGTGCCAGCAGCATCCCCGCTCCGGGCCTTCCCCACTATGGCTACACCTTC
TRBV27	TRBJ2-1	TRBD1	few	CASSPRGTGINEQFF	TGTGCCAGCAGTCCACGTGGGACAGGGATAAATGAGCAGTTCTTC
TRBV12-3/TRBV12-4	TRBJ2-5	NA	few	CASSLVGFRQETQYF	TGTGCCAGCAGTTTAGTCGGCTTCCGTCAAGAGACCCAGTACTTC
TRBV29-1	TRBJ1-1	TRBD1	few	CSVDRENTEAFF	TGCAGCGTGGACAGGGAGAACACTGAAGCTTTCTTT
TRBV7-9	TRBJ2-7	NA	once	CASAPPSSYEQYF	TGTGCCAGCGCCCCTCCTAGCTCCTACGAGCAGTACTTC
TRBV12-3/TRBV12-4	TRBJ2-1	NA	many	CASSLAGGLVNEQFF	TGTGCCAGCAGTTTAGCGGGGGGGCTTGTCAATGAGCAGTTCTTC
TRBV24-1	TRBJ2-3	TRBD2	NA	CATSSAAGAITDTQYF	TGTGCCACCTCAAGCGCGGCGGGAGCAATCACAGATACGCAGTATTTT
TRBV20-1	TRBJ2-7	NA	many	CSASGGLRPGYEQYF	TGCAGTGCTAGCGGGGGGCTTCGACCCGGCTACGAGCAGTACTTC
TRBV6-6	TRBJ2-5	TRBD1	many	CASSPAGQATVWTQYF	TGTGCCAGCAGTCCCGCTGGACAGGCGACGGTGTGGACCCAGTACTTC
TRBV5-1	TRBJ1-6	TRBD1	NA	CASSLVEGAGSPLHF	TGCGCCAGCAGCTTGGTTGAGGGGGCCGGTTCACCCCTCCACTTT
TRBV6-1	TRBJ2-7	NA	NA	CASSDALSYEQYF	TGTGCCAGCAGTGACGCGCTTTCCTACGAGCAGTACTTC
TRBV6-2/TRBV6-3	TRBJ2-4	NA	NA	CASSHTGRWSKNIQYF	TGTGCCAGCAGCCATACAGGGAGGTGGTCCAAAAACATTCAGTACTTC
TRBV6-6	TRBJ2-5	NA	few	CASSSPPAGQQETQYF	TGTGCCAGCAGTTCGCCCCCGGCGGGGCAGCAAGAGACCCAGTACTTC
TRBV10-3	TRBJ2-1	TRBD1	NA	CAIRPTGVNEQFF	TGTGCCATCAGGCCGACAGGGGTCAATGAGCAGTTCTTC
TRBV7-2	TRBJ2-3	TRBD2	NA	CASSQSGNVDTQYF	TGTGCCAGCAGCCAAAGCGGGAATGTGGATACGCAGTATTTT
TRBV24-1	TRBJ1-1	NA	NA	CATSDPGASEAFF	TGTGCCACCAGTGACCCAGGAGCTTCTGAAGCTTTCTTT
TRBV4-2	TRBJ2-3	TRBD2	NA	CASSQETSGGGRDTQYF	TGTGCCAGCAGCCAAGAGACTAGCGGGGGGGGCCGGGATACGCAGTATTTT
TRBV29-1	TRBJ2-5	NA	few	CSVGDQRETQYF	TGCAGCGTTGGGGACCAGCGGGAGACCCAGTACTTC
TRBV10-3	TRBJ2-1	TRBD2	NA	CAISGTPGLASHNEQFF	TGTGCCATCAGTGGCACGCCGGGACTAGCTTCCCACAATGAGCAGTTCTTC
TRBV7-9	TRBJ2-7	NA	NA	CASSLDRPTTSYEQYF	TGTGCCAGCAGCTTAGACAGACCGACTACCTCCTACGAGCAGTACTTC
TRBV7-2	TRBJ2-7	TRBD2	NA	CASSLGLAGGFDEQYF	TGTGCCAGCAGCTTAGGACTAGCGGGAGGATTCGACGAGCAGTACTTC
TRBV15	TRBJ2-5	NA	NA	CATSLPGGAGLQETQYF	TGTGCCACCAGCTTACCAGGAGGGGCAGGGTTACAAGAGACCCAGTACTTC
TRBV7-2	TRBJ2-7	TRBD2	few	CASSLARGGNSYEQYF	TGTGCCAGCAGCTTAGCCCGGGGGGGTAACTCCTACGAGCAGTACTTC
TRBV28	TRBJ2-7	NA	NA	CASRDRPYEQYF	TGTGCCAGCCGTGACAGGCCGTACGAGCAGTACTTC
TRBV5-1	TRBJ2-7	TRBD1	few	CASSPTTGRPGADEQYF	TGCGCCAGCAGCCCAACGACAGGGAGACCAGGTGCGGACGAGCAGTACTTC
TRBV3-1	TRBJ1-1	NA	few	CASSQRQGRTEAFF	TGTGCCAGCAGCCAAAGGCAGGGGAGGACTGAAGCTTTCTTT
TRBV12-3/TRBV12-4	TRBJ2-5	NA	many	CASSLLRGLQETQYF	TGTGCCAGCAGTTTATTGCGGGGACTCCAAGAGACCCAGTACTTC
TRBV6-5	TRBJ2-2	TRBD1	NA	CASSYRTGAVGELFF	TGTGCCAGCAGTTACCGGACAGGGGCCGTCGGGGAGCTGTTTTTT
TRBV7-2	TRBJ1-2	NA	once	CASSPTTQGTGYTF	TGTGCCAGCAGCCCCACGACTCAAGGGACCGGCTACACCTTC
TRBV9	TRBJ2-5	NA	few	CASSQTGGQETQYF	TGTGCCAGCAGCCAGACCGGGGGCCAAGAGACCCAGTACTTC
TRBV6-5	TRBJ1-1	TRBD1	few	CASSLIPGQLNTEAFF	TGTGCCAGCAGTCTCATTCCGGGACAGTTGAACACTGAAGCTTTCTTT